This T cell receptor (beta chain) was identified in a study of blood T cell repertoires in COVID-19. Study-level information: The United States, Italy and Spain supplied acute and convalescent COVID-19 samples.

In the study's own analysis: Amplification with reference gene primers provided the estimates of nucleated cell counts. Repertoires were generated with immunoSEQ multiplex PCR, while TCRdb's copy carries only in-frame clones and drops some. V and J calls and clone size are those listed in that table; D and trimming were worked out from the DNA. Found here are about 5,900 clones, 90% of them singletons; the top ten hold about 6.4%. This CDR3 has 13 residues. V was pared by 2 bases and J by 5 bases, with 9 bases between. Germline loops: CDR1 SEHNR, CDR2 FQNEAQ (reference sequence). The TCR comes from a man in his 60s with acute or convalescent COVID-19. The chain employs TRBV7-9 and TRBJ2-5; tentative D call: TRBD2 (7 bases). Sample: peripheral blood. The CDR3 is CASSLRGAETQYF. DNA of the CDR3: TGTGCCAGCAGCTTACGGGGGGCCGAGACCCAGTACTTC.